The rows below give T cell receptor beta chains drawn from one sample of a study of T cell repertoires in cytomegalovirus infection. Their target antigens are unknown. Via MiXCR, TCRdb re-called the reads, giving one row per CDR3 protein. Among approximately 1,000,000 distinct CDR3 sequences listed, roughly 30% were seen once. The sample consisted of cultured CD8+ T cells from PBMCs, taken from culture after CMV antigen stimulation. The receptor set was obtained from a human donor in good health (CMV status not recorded). Some clones in this sample may be carry-over from other donors' samples. Both conserved end residues are part of each CDR3. Each record gives: clone size, J gene, CDR3 length, V gene, D gene, CDR3 protein, CDR3 DNA. A D gene is named only where the DNA matches it firmly. Size tells how often a clone was seen (once, few, many) or the class of an expanded clone, and some rows leave it out.

. | TRBJ2-3 | 14 | TRBV18 | . | CASSLYNYTDTQYF | TGTGCCAGCTCCCTTTACAACTACACAGATACGCAGTATTTT
few | TRBJ1-1 | 15 | TRBV7-2 | . | CASSPRRGGGTEAFF | TGTGCCAGCAGCCCCAGACGGGGGGGTGGAACTGAAGCTTTCTTT
few | TRBJ2-1 | 15 | TRBV12-5 | . | CASGLAPAEFHEQFF | TGTGCTAGTGGTTTGGCCCCAGCGGAATTTCATGAGCAGTTCTTC
few | TRBJ1-2 | 14 | TRBV6-5 | . | CASSYAAINYGYTF | TGTGCCAGCAGTTACGCGGCCATTAACTATGGCTACACCTTC
few | TRBJ2-1 | 14 | TRBV6-1 | . | CASAGANSYNEQFF | TGTGCCAGTGCGGGGGCCAACTCCTACAATGAGCAGTTCTTC
few | TRBJ1-4 | 17 | TRBV11-2 | . | CASSLWVPDRTNEKLFF | TGTGCCAGCAGCTTATGGGTACCGGACAGAACTAATGAAAAACTGTTTTTT
. | TRBJ1-1 | 14 | TRBV7-9 | . | CASSSRDENTEAFF | TGTGCCAGCAGCTCCCGGGACGAGAACACTGAAGCTTTCTTT
. | TRBJ1-5 | 14 | TRBV7-9 | . | CASSSPGGSQPQHF | TGTGCCAGCAGCTCCCCGGGGGGCTCTCAGCCCCAGCATTTT
many | TRBJ2-7 | 15 | TRBV12-3/TRBV12-4 | TRBD1 | CASSPGTGFGWEQYF | TGTGCCAGCAGCCCTGGGACAGGGTTTGGTTGGGAGCAGTACTTC
many | TRBJ1-1 | 12 | TRBV5-4 | TRBD1 | CASSSGTGYAFF | TGTGCCAGCAGCTCCGGGACAGGGTACGCTTTCTTT
. | TRBJ2-5 | 17 | TRBV6-5 | TRBD2 | CASSYSLAGGLEETQYF | TGTGCCAGCAGTTACTCGCTAGCGGGGGGGCTGGAGGAGACCCAGTACTTC
. | TRBJ1-2 | 14 | TRBV13 | TRBD1 | CASSLFKGAFGYTF | TGTGCCAGCAGCTTATTTAAGGGGGCTTTTGGCTACACCTTC